This T cell receptor (beta chain) came from a study of blood T cell repertoires in COVID-19. J gave up 5 bases and V 5 bases, and 6 bases lay outside the gene matches. This CDR3 is built from 14 residues. Germline assignment: CDR1 MDHEN and CDR2 SYDVKM. Here immunoSEQ multiplex PCR was the method, and the copy in TCRdb shows in-frame clones only, minus some. The sample yields about 120,000 clones, about 86% seen once. This chain links TRBV28 with TRBJ2-4, with 7 positions matching TRBD1. The sequencing sample was made of peripheral blood. This TCR derives from a woman aged 45-65 years with acute or convalescent COVID-19. The CDR3 nucleotides are TGTGCCAGCAGTCCCCGACAGGGCCAAAACATTCAGTACTTC. It codes for CASSPRQGQNIQYF. The whole variable domain, filled in from reference TRBV28 and TRBJ2-4, reads DVKVTQSSRYLVKRTGEKVFLECVQDMDHENMFWYRQDPGLGLRLIYFSYDVKMKEKGDIPEGYSVSREKKERFSLILESASTNQTSMYLCASSPRQGQNIQYFGAGTRLSVL.